One and the same sample provided the 17 T cell receptor beta chains below, sequenced in a study of molecular identifiers for immune sequencing clone quantification. In TCRdb, the PCR reads were re-called with MiXCR into one record per CDR3 protein. Of about 320,000 distinct CDR3 sequences in the sample, about a fifth were seen once. Sequenced input: naive CD8+ T cells from blood, with Jurkat cell RNA spiked in. Subset reported: FACS-sorted CD8+CD4-CCR7+CD45RA+ naive T cells. Source of these receptors: a human donor in good health. Some libraries in this study had Jurkat cell RNA spiked in.

In its sample, this clonotype was seen many times. This sequence joins TRBV28 and TRBJ1-1; D uncertain. The CDR3 is 12 amino acids. The V gene lost 4 bases and the J gene lost 8 bases, with 11 bases spanning the gap. Germline V lookup: CDR1 MDHEN, CDR2 SYDVKM. This CDR3 is CASSYPPTEAFF. The CDR3 coding sequence is TGTGCCAGCAGTTACCCCCCGACGGAAGCTTTCTTT.

Comments on this clonotype: The conserved phenylalanine or tryptophan normally closing the CDR3 is absent here, so this likely arose from a read error. The chain carries TRBV29-1 and TRBJ1-2; unclear D gene. Germline V gene lookup returns CDR1 SQVTM and CDR2 ANQGSEA. Trimming removed 6 bases from V and 7 bases from J, with 12 bases in between. The CDR3 is 11 amino acids. The CDR3 is CSVRHDFGYTS. Here the CDR3 DNA reads TGCAGCGTCAGACATGATTTTGGCTACACCTCC.

Concerning this clonotype itself: The final CDR3 position lacks the conserved phenylalanine or tryptophan, pointing to a likely read error. The chain links TRBV7-9 to TRBJ2-5, with unresolved D. The CDR3 extends over 14 amino acids. V lost 5 bases to trimming and J lost 1 base, with 11 bases between them. Germline lookup yields CDR1 SEHNR and CDR2 FQNEAQ (reference sequence). CDR3 coding DNA: TGTGCCAGCAGCCCCCCCTTAGCCCAAGAGACCCAGTACCTC. Amino acids: CASSPPLAQETQYL.

Comment on this clonotype: This may stem from a read error, because a much larger clone lies one nucleotide away. The chain combines TRBV30 with TRBJ1-2; D call uncertain. Germline V gene data show CDR1 as GTSNPN and CDR2 as SVGIG (reference sequence). The CDR3 spans 12 residues. The CDR3 nucleotides are TGTGCCCGGAGCGCAACCTTCGAAGGCTACACCTTC. This gives the protein CARSATFEGYTF.

This clonotype was picked up many times. The J gene is TRBJ1-2, the V gene TRBV18; TRBD1 is a possible D gene (5 bases). The CDR3 extends over 15 amino acids. Germline values: CDR1 KGHSH, CDR2 LQKENI. The germline V and J ends were trimmed by 5 bases and 5 bases, with 18 bases remaining between them. As DNA, the CDR3 is TGTGCCAGCTCAACCCCCGACAGAGATTTTTATGGCTACACCTTC. It yields the protein CASSTPDRDFYGYTF.

About this clonotype: A clone one base away is much larger, so this may be a read error. The chain recombines TRBV25-1 with TRBJ1-4, with D hard to call. This CDR3 spans 18 amino acids. Germline values: CDR1 MGHDK, CDR2 SYGVNS. This CDR3 reads CVSSESVIAGATNEKLFF. CDR3 sequence (DNA): TGTGTCAGCAGTGAATCCGTCATCGCGGGCGCAACTAATGAAAAACTGTTTTTT.

The genes are TRBV7-9 and TRBJ2-3, with 7 positions matching TRBD1. The CDR3 is 16 residues long. With V trimmed by 5 bases and J by 2 bases, 10 bases remained unmatched. Germline assignment: CDR1 SEHNR and CDR2 FQNEAQ (reference sequence). The CDR3 spells CASSDSGTATTDTQYF. The CDR3 coding sequence is TGTGCCAGCAGCGATTCCGGGACAGCTACCACAGATACGCAGTATTTT. Variable domain in full (rest from reference TRBV7-9 and TRBJ2-3): DTGVSQNPRHKITKRGQNVTFRCDPISEHNRLYWYRQTLGQGPEFLTYFQNEAQLEKSRLLSDRFSAERPKGSFSTLEIQRTEQGDSAMYLCASSDSGTATTDTQYFGPGTRLTVL.

This chain joins TRBV19 and TRBJ2-1; perhaps TRBD2 as D (6 bases). Germline V CDR1 and CDR2: LNHDA, SQIVND (reference sequence). The V end was cut by 5 bases, the J end by 5 bases, with 13 bases between. The CDR3 has 14 residues. The CDR3 region has the DNA TGTGCCAGTAGTGTTCTAGCGTACCACAATGAGCAGTTCTTC. This encodes CASSVLAYHNEQFF.

This clonotype has just a few counts. The chain has TRBV4-3 and TRBJ2-7; D remains unclear. The CDR3 covers 15 residues. CDR1 and CDR2 (germline): LGHNA, YSLEER. Trimming removed 1 base at V and 0 bases at J, with 10 bases between. The CDR3 bases are TGCGCCAGCAGCCAAGGGAAAGAGGACTCCTACGAGCAGTACTTC. Its translation: CASSQGKEDSYEQYF.

This clonotype was detected a few times. This chain joins TRBV29-1 and TRBJ1-6, with 10 bases matching TRBD1. Germline V gene lookup returns CDR1 SQVTM and CDR2 ANQGSEA. This CDR3 comprises 13 residues. V lost 6 bases and J lost 6; bases outside the gene matches: 2. The CDR3 DNA follows: TGCAGCGTGTGGACAGGGGGTAATTCACCCCTCCACTTT. This encodes CSVWTGGNSPLHF.

Notes on this clonotype: A much bigger clone sits one base away, suggesting this may be a read error. This sequence joins TRBV20-1 and TRBJ1-2; D is possibly TRBD1 (5 bases). Looked up from germline, CDR1 is DFQATT and CDR2 is SNEGSKA (reference sequence). The CDR3 contains 13 residues. The CDR3: CSARVVGDYGHTF. The CDR3 region has the DNA TGCAGTGCTAGAGTTGTAGGGGACTATGGCCACACCTTC.

This clonotype was observed a few times. This chain connects TRBV9 to TRBJ2-1; 10 nucleotides agree with TRBD2. This CDR3 comprises 16 residues. Looked up from germline, CDR1 is SGDLS and CDR2 is YYNGEE. V shed 0 bases and J 6 bases; nucleotides not matched to a gene: 6. CDR3 DNA sequence: TGTGCCAGCAGCGTAGGACTAGCGGGTTCTCTCAATGAGCAGTTCTTC. Protein product: CASSVGLAGSLNEQFF.

This clonotype was seen many times. The chain has TRBV5-4 and TRBJ2-7; 8 bases match TRBD2. The germline V gene encodes CDR1 SGHNT and CDR2 YYREEE (reference sequence). The ends lost 4 bases at V and 8 bases at J; junction bases unmatched: 11. This CDR3 contains 14 residues. The CDR3 DNA reads as TGTGCCAGCAGCCCCTACGGACTAGCTTTCCAGCAGTACTTC. It translates to CASSPYGLAFQQYF.

This clonotype has a count of ten or more. The chain employs TRBV27 and TRBJ2-7, with D maybe TRBD1 (7 bases). Trimming left V 5 bases short and J 6 bases short, with 11 bases between. The length of the CDR3 is 12 residues. Germline CDR1 is MNHEY and CDR2 is SMNVEV (reference sequence). Here the CDR3 reads CASSIQGGEQYF. For the CDR3, the DNA is TGTGCCAGCAGTATCCAGGGGGGCGAGCAGTACTTC.

This clonotype was seen a handful of times. The chain joins TRBV19 to TRBJ2-7; unclear D gene. Germline V gives CDR1 LNHDA, CDR2 SQIVND (reference sequence). The V gene lost 10 bases and the J gene lost 7 bases, with 14 bases spanning the gap. The CDR3 is made up of 11 amino acids. The CDR3 reads CATRTALEQYF. CDR3 nucleotide sequence: TGTGCCACCAGGACCGCTTTAGAGCAGTACTTC.

This clonotype has a count of ten or more. The chain combines TRBV30 with TRBJ2-1; D remains ambiguous. This CDR3 is 11 amino acids long. The V gene lost 5 bases and the J gene lost 5 bases, with 7 bases spanning the gap. From germline, CDR1 is GTSNPN and CDR2 SVGIG (reference sequence). As DNA, the CDR3 is TGTGCCTGGGGGCTGAACAATGAGCAGTTCTTC. It is translated as CAWGLNNEQFF.

The gene calls are TRBV4-3 and TRBJ2-7; D might be TRBD2 (5 bases). V lost 6 bases and J 3 bases, leaving 12 bases between the germline ends. The CDR3 spans 13 residues. The germline CDR1 and CDR2 sequences are LGHNA and YSLEER. CDR3 sequence: CASRQVEGYEQYF. The CDR3 DNA sequence: TGCGCCAGCAGGCAGGTCGAGGGCTACGAGCAGTACTTC.